A single T cell receptor beta chain is shown here with its context. This entry is derived from a study of T cell responses to AZD1222 COVID-19 vaccine. Sequenced by immunoSEQ multiplex PCR; TCRdb stores in-frame clones only, minus some. The data hold about 86,000 clones, with about nine tenths observed a single time. Germline loops: CDR1 MNHEY, CDR2 SVGAGI. V was shortened by 0 bases and J by 0 bases, with 11 bases between the two germline ends. The CDR3 is 16 amino acids. The chain recombines TRBV6-5 with TRBJ1-1; TRBD1 might be the D (5 bases). This receptor was taken from an adult in good health. Specimen: peripheral blood, collected on day 0 of AZD1222 vaccination. Written as DNA, the CDR3 is TGTGCCAGCAGTTACTCGGCGGGACGAATGAACACTGAAGCTTTCTTT. It specifies CASSYSAGRMNTEAFF.